This T cell receptor beta chain was sequenced during a study of T-cell reconstitution after alpha-beta-depleted transplantation in children. Overall study results and limits: There were some patients whose high TCRbeta diversity at day 60 came from surviving recipient T cells and thymic progenitors. Newly made T cells mostly supplied T-cell counts and diversity one year after transplant.

CDR1 is SQVTM and CDR2 is ANQGSEA in the germline V gene. Trimming stripped 4 bases from V and 6 bases from J, with 10 bases between. CDR3 length: 11 amino acids. Notes on this clonotype: The target antigen is unknown. This may arise from a read error, as a much more abundant clone is one base away. The CDR3 ends on some other residue instead of the conserved phenylalanine or tryptophan, so this is likely a read error.

The TCRbeta library incorporated unique molecular identifiers. TCRdb reanalysed the PCR reads using MiXCR and keeps one entry per CDR3 protein. Here the sample spans around 450,000 distinct CDR3 sequences, around two fifths being singletons. This sequence was found in a girl under 10 years old with aplastic anemia, due to receive a stem cell transplant. The input for sequencing was PBMCs, taken before TCRalphabeta/CD19-depleted stem cell transplant. This sequence joins TRBV29-1 and TRBJ2-7, with D unclear. CDR3 protein: CSVGRQSEQYL. Written as DNA, the CDR3 is TGCAGCGTTGGACGCCAGTCCGAGCAGTACCTC.